This T cell receptor (beta chain) was captured in a study of beta chain features in type 1 diabetes. Study in general: Sorted cells examined across all samples numbered 107,917,701.

Study observations and caveats: Shorter TCRB CDR3s, moderately but significantly so, marked every one of the four CD4+ subsets in Type 1 diabetes patients.

V was shortened by 8 bases and J by 0 bases, with 14 bases between the two germline ends. Germline CDR1 reads MNHNY; CDR2 reads SVGAGI (reference sequence). The CDR3 has 15 residues. What was sequenced were expressed TCRB transcripts, since all of the isolated RNA had been reverse transcribed. TCRdb keeps only in-frame clones here, not all; method: immunoSEQ multiplex PCR. The sample holds hundreds of thousands of clones; around an eighth are singletons and the top ten take roughly 0.022%. This clone has just a few counts. Antigen unknown. The V and J genes are TRBV6-6 and TRBJ2-1; possible D gene TRBD1, 5 bases. The sequencing input was naive CD4+ T cells from blood. The origin of this receptor is a young man with type 1 diabetes. CDR3 loop: CASASGISSYNEQFF. The CDR3 DNA reads TGTGCCAGCGCATCAGGGATTAGCTCCTACAATGAGCAGTTCTTC.